A single T cell receptor (beta chain) is shown here with its context. Its specificity is not known. This sample was included in a study of cytomegalovirus exposure and HLA in healthy donors. Looking at the study overall: As released early, the data held 85 million to 95 million unique TCRs from HLA-typed donors.

60 Vbeta and 13 Jbeta primers were used in PCR. How the authors handled the data: Later, tens of millions of unique TCR beta chains were counted in an analysis, and roughly 10 million of them were shared. TCRdb's table, derived via immunoSEQ multiplex PCR, lists solely in-frame clones and lacks some. V, J and clone size were drawn from that table, and D and trimming were deduced from the DNA. The sample records over 200,000 clones, under 90% being singletons. The germline V gene encodes CDR1 MNHEY and CDR2 SMNVEV (reference sequence). V trimming: 4 bases; J trimming: 2 bases; junction bases outside the gene matches: 2. There are 13 residues in the CDR3. Study results and limitations: In a later analysis, most CMV-associated TCR beta chains appeared HLA-restricted. There were under 200 TCR beta chains listed as cytomegalovirus-associated.

The receptor comes from a human donor in good health. The J gene is TRBJ2-7, the V gene TRBV27; 7 bases match TRBD1. Sequences were obtained from PBMCs. Here the CDR3 DNA reads TGTGCCAGCAGTTCGACAGGGACCTACGAGCAGTACTTC. Encoded protein: CASSSTGTYEQYF.